The T cell receptor (beta chain) under discussion was sequenced for a study of T cells in Graves' hyperthyroidism and ophthalmopathy (dated by TCRdb to between 2018 and 2021). With respect to the entire study: Peripheral blood was collected at initial diagnosis, before any treatment. Following sampling, methimazole starting at 30 mg daily was given to hyperthyroidism patients, and high-dose intravenous methylprednisolone was given to ophthalmopathy patients. To identify distinguishing TCR V-J signatures, a discovery cohort of about 100 patients was used, comprising 43 with Graves' ophthalmopathy and about 59 with stable Graves' hyperthyroidism. Prospective prediction of ophthalmopathy was tested in an independent validation cohort of under 20 hyperthyroidism patients and around 16 patients who later progressed to ophthalmopathy. The study also compared thyroid tissue and blood T-cell repertoires from a handful of Graves' hyperthyroidism patients. The 100 or so discovery patients were divided at random into training and test sets in a 7:3 ratio. The paper describes TCR Vbeta CDR3 sequencing of fewer than 150 peripheral blood samples, made up of 43 ophthalmopathy patients, more than 70 hyperthyroidism patients and 17 progressor patients. Broad study findings and their caveats: No statistical method was used to fix the sample size in advance, and group allocation was not hidden from the investigators. In validation, the model predicted progression to ophthalmopathy with 55% to 71% sensitivity and 72% to 85% specificity, a median of approximately 6.5 months before onset. A 13 V-J signature model separated ophthalmopathy from stable hyperthyroidism, with about 88% sensitivity and roughly 81% specificity in cross-validation and 80%/75% in testing. Blood samples also contained most of the expanded thyroid clonotypes (frequency above 0.001), which suggests that blood repertoires may reflect thyroid immune responses.

Worth noting for this clonotype: Its antigen is currently not known. No quality values exist for individual bases; no much larger clone is one base distant.

V is cut by 6 bases and J by 4 bases, and the space between the germline ends is 15 bases. Sequences LGHDT (CDR1) and YNNKEL (CDR2) are obtained from the germline V gene (reference sequence). Reading from cysteine to phenylalanine, the CDR3 counts 15 amino acids. Only the CDR3 region is kept as DNA, spanning 45 bases read in frame from base 1. Graves' hyperthyroidism was defined as stable when no progression to ophthalmopathy occurred over 18 months of follow-up. Hyperthyroidism patients were newly diagnosed, had a disease duration of under 2 months, and were aged 18 to 65 years. Exclusion was applied to patients with uncontrolled infections, other autoimmune diseases, pregnancy or lactation. Diagnoses were based on clinical symptoms, serum thyroxine and TRAb, thyroid ultrasound and orbital computed tomography. Ficoll-Paque density gradient centrifugation was used to isolate PBMCs from about 9.4 ml of fresh peripheral blood. Total RNA was extracted with Trizol reagent, and quality was checked on an Agilent 2100 Bioanalyzer.

The TCR beta CDR3 regions were amplified from the RNA transcripts. The first round of RT-PCR for the TCR CDR3 was performed with the HTBI primer set and the Qiagen OneStep RT-PCR kit. Libraries were constructed in a second round of multiplex PCR, after which size selection and purification were performed. Sequencing of the libraries was done on an Illumina HiSeq2000 using paired-end 100 bp reads. In the source study's methods: Raw data were processed with SOAPnuke, discarding reads with adapters, uncalled bases, mean Phred below 15, or no exact constant-primer or identifier match. COPE v1.2.5 was used to merge high-quality paired reads, and clonotypes were defined as unique nucleotide sequences. MiTCR v1.1 was used to align clonotypes to the IMGT TRBV, TRBD and TRBJ reference segments. The analysis included only V-J combinations with a frequency above 0.0001, which together covered roughly 99% of the repertoires. A TCS score was defined as the ratio between F50 (clonal expansion) and ExV (chaos), using BLOSUM62-based TCRdist between CDR3 peptides within each V-J. Welch's t-statistics and random forest reduced roughly 530 V-J features to about 12, which were used in a naive Bayes classifier (R e1071). Using fastp trimming at Q25 and MiXCR clonotype assembly, TCRdb reanalyzed the public sequencing data and kept in-frame beta chains. CDR3 protein duplicates are merged, each entry listing the most common genes and DNA. The V and J calls follow TCRdb's processing rather than the paper's. This sample is represented by fewer than 850,000 distinct CDR3 sequences; 15% to 20% of them were singletons. The ten largest clones capture around 15% of the sample.

This chain is built from TRBV3-1 and TRBJ2-2; the D region possibly corresponds to TRBD2 (5 bases align). Material for sequencing was blood. This clonotype was obtained from a man aged 45-65 years with Graves' hyperthyroidism. The CDR3 region: CASRPRGPGTGELFF. The bases read TGTGCCAGCAGGCCTCGAGGGCCTGGCACCGGGGAGCTGTTTTTT.